One sample yielded the 21 T cell receptor beta chains listed below, sequenced in a study of CD8+CD57+ T cells in acquired aplastic anemia. Profiling of TCR beta VDJ combinations and CDR3 sequences used genomic DNA as template. A single record per CDR3 protein comes from TCRdb applying MiXCR to the reads. The table has roughly 170,000 distinct CDR3 sequences, 48% seen once; the top ten hold roughly 13%. CD8+CD57+ cell expansion had been shown by flow cytometry in patients chosen for sequencing. Sample: sorted CD4+, CD8+, or CD8+CD57+ T cells (not recorded which) from PBMCs. The source is a human donor with aplastic anemia.

This clonotype was detected ten times or more. V usage is TRBV5-1 and J usage is TRBJ2-7; weak D call: TRBD1 (6 bases). Trimming removed 6 bases from V and 4 bases from J, with 17 bases in between. Germline assignment: CDR1 SGHRS and CDR2 YFSETQ. The CDR3 extends over 14 amino acids. The CDR3 region has the DNA TGCGCCAGCACCTTCCAGGGACACTCTTACGAGCAGTACTTC. This gives the protein CASTFQGHSYEQYF.

This sequence joins TRBV2 and TRBJ1-3; 7 bases map to TRBD1. The germline CDR1 and CDR2 sequences are SNHLY and FYNNEI. This CDR3 spans 11 amino acids. V lost 8 bases and J lost 9; bases outside the gene matches: 4. This CDR3 is CASLDRATIYF. CDR3 DNA sequence: TGTGCCAGCCTCGACAGGGCCACCATATATTTT.

The rearrangement joins TRBV7-9 to TRBJ2-1, with D hard to call. Trimming took 5 bases from V and 7 from J, leaving 12 bases between them. CDR3 size: 13 residues. In germline, CDR1 is SEHNR, CDR2 FQNEAQ (reference sequence). For the CDR3, the DNA is TGTGCCAGCAGCCATCCTACTAATAATGAGCAGTTCTTC. Protein product: CASSHPTNNEQFF. The whole variable domain, filled in from reference TRBV7-9 and TRBJ2-1, reads DTGVSQNPRHKITKRGQNVTFRCDPISEHNRLYWYRQTLGQGPEFLTYFQNEAQLEKSRLLSDRFSAERPKGSFSTLEIQRTEQGDSAMYLCASSHPTNNEQFFGPGTRLTVL.

V usage is TRBV2 and J usage is TRBJ2-3, with 10 positions matching TRBD1. The V segment lost 4 bases and the J segment 4 bases; nucleotides outside the gene matches: 8. Germline CDR1 is SNHLY and CDR2 is FYNNEI. The CDR3 has 16 amino acids. CDR3 region: CASSALGQGRADTQYF. Here the CDR3 DNA reads TGTGCCAGCAGTGCGTTGGGACAGGGGAGAGCAGATACGCAGTATTTT.

V gene TRBV11-2 combines with J gene TRBJ2-1; D is perhaps TRBD2 (6 bases). The CDR3 is 21 residues long. Per germline, CDR1 SGHAT and CDR2 FQNNGV. V lost 0 bases and J lost 0, with 24 bases in between. CDR3 in amino acids: CASSLEASASATPSSYNEQFF. In DNA form, the CDR3 reads TGTGCCAGCAGCTTAGAAGCTAGCGCGTCAGCCACCCCGAGCTCCTACAATGAGCAGTTCTTC.

The chain couples TRBV5-1 to TRBJ2-7, with 8 bases matching TRBD2. Trimming removed 0 bases from V and 7 bases from J; junction bases left unmatched: 12. The CDR3 runs to 16 residues. From germline, CDR1 is SGHRS and CDR2 YFSETQ. This CDR3 is CASSLETGGPGFEQYF. The CDR3 DNA follows: TGCGCCAGCAGCTTGGAAACGGGAGGGCCAGGTTTTGAGCAGTACTTC.

This clonotype occurred once. A read error may explain this, as a much larger clone is one base away. This chain joins TRBV9 and TRBJ2-1, with 9 nucleotides matching TRBD1. The length of the CDR3 is 17 residues. Germline V gene sequence: CDR1 SGDLS, CDR2 YYNGEE. DNA for the CDR3: TGTGCCAGCGGCGTACGGCCTCCGGGACAGGGCGGCAATGAGCAGTTCTTC. Its translation is CASGVRPPGQGGNEQFF.

This clonotype turned up a few times. This may stem from a read error, because a much larger clone lies one nucleotide away. The chain combines TRBV7-9 with TRBJ1-3, with a weak D call TRBD1 (6 bases). Trimming removed 3 bases at V and 6 bases at J, with 12 bases between. Germline CDR1 and CDR2: SEHNR and FQNEAQ (reference sequence). The CDR3 runs to 14 residues. The CDR3 spells CASSFRGTSNTIYF. The CDR3 DNA reads TGTGCCAGCAGCTTTAGGGGGACATCAAACACCATATATTTT.

This clonotype was observed many times. This rearrangement joins TRBV6-1 to TRBJ1-2, with TRBD1 matching over 8 bases. The CDR3 totals 15 residues. From germline, CDR1 is MNHNS and CDR2 SASEGT. V trimming: 3 bases; J trimming: 4 bases; junction bases outside the gene matches: 7. The CDR3 DNA reads as TGTGCCAGCAGTGATACCAGGGGGCCCGGCTATGGCTACACCTTC. Encoded protein: CASSDTRGPGYGYTF.

This clonotype came up a few times. The rearrangement joins TRBV15 to TRBJ1-1; 7 bases match TRBD1. The CDR3 sequence is 14 residues long. Trimming cost V 1 base and J 1 base; bases outside gene matches: 0. Per the germline V gene, CDR1 is LNHNV and CDR2 is YYDKDF (reference sequence). CDR3 sequence: CATSRGQGNTEAFF. The DNA for the CDR3 is TGTGCCACCAGCAGAGGACAGGGGAACACTGAAGCTTTCTTT.

The chain joins TRBV5-4 to TRBJ1-1; no firm D call. The CDR3 length is 14 residues. Germline V gives CDR1 SGHNT, CDR2 YYREEE (reference sequence). Between the trimmed V and J ends, which lost 4 bases and 4 bases, there was a span of 14 bases. The CDR3, as DNA: TGTGCCAGCAGCCCGAGGGTAATGGGCACTGAAGCTTTCTTT. Translating it yields CASSPRVMGTEAFF.

This clonotype was found many times. This chain joins TRBV5-6 and TRBJ1-4; 9 bases line up with TRBD1. The CDR3 sequence is 17 residues long. With 5 bases clipped from V and 5 bases from J, the junction kept 13 bases outside the gene matches. Germline CDR1 and CDR2: SGHDT and YYEEEE. The CDR3 DNA reads TGTGCCAGCAGGCTTTTGGGAGCGGACAGGGGAAATGAAAAACTGTTTTTT. It translates to CASRLLGADRGNEKLFF.

This clonotype occurred a few times. V gene TRBV20-1 combines with J gene TRBJ2-7, with a tentative D call TRBD2 (6 bases). Per the germline V gene, CDR1 is DFQATT and CDR2 is SNEGSKA (reference sequence). The CDR3 consists of 13 residues. V lost 2 bases to trimming and J lost 6 bases, with 14 bases between them. The CDR3 here is CSARRALEGEQYF. The CDR3 DNA reads TGCAGTGCTAGAAGGGCTCTGGAGGGCGAGCAGTACTTC.

This chain connects TRBV2 to TRBJ1-5, with no clear D. The CDR3 covers 14 residues. Per the germline V gene, CDR1 is SNHLY and CDR2 is FYNNEI. Trimming stripped 8 bases from V and 2 bases from J, with 13 bases between. In DNA, the CDR3 is TGTGCCAGCGCCCCAGACGGACGCAATCAGCCCCAGCATTTT. Its protein is CASAPDGRNQPQHF.

The J gene is TRBJ2-7, the V gene TRBV19; no clear D. CDR1 LNHDA and CDR2 SQIVND come from the germline V gene (reference sequence). V lost 3 bases and J lost 0, with 9 bases in between. The CDR3 spans 14 residues. CDR3 in DNA: TGTGCCAGTAGTATCGCAGTGAGCTCCTACGAGCAGTACTTC. Its translation is CASSIAVSSYEQYF.

J is TRBJ2-7 and V is TRBV7-3; maybe TRBD2 (5 bases). V was clipped by 2 bases and J by 6 bases, with 11 bases between them. The CDR3 contains 13 residues. Germline V gene data show CDR1 as SGHTA and CDR2 as FQGTGA. The CDR3 DNA reads as TGTGCCAGCAGCTTATGGGTAGGAGGCGAGCAGTACTTC. As protein: CASSLWVGGEQYF.

CDR3 sequence reads: CSVETPGDPGTDTQYF. DNA of the CDR3: TGCAGCGTTGAAACGCCAGGGGACCCAGGGACAGATACGCAGTATTTT. This chain uses TRBV29-1 with TRBJ2-3; D is perhaps TRBD1 (6 bases). The germline gives CDR1 SQVTM, CDR2 ANQGSEA. V dropped 2 bases and J dropped 3 bases, with 18 bases sitting between them. The CDR3 totals 16 residues.

This chain uses TRBV19 with TRBJ1-3; D remains ambiguous. The CDR3 has 14 residues. Germline loops: CDR1 LNHDA, CDR2 SQIVND (reference sequence). The V gene lost 1 base and the J gene lost 2 bases, with 6 bases spanning the gap. This CDR3 reads CASSIGRAGNTIYF. Written as DNA, the CDR3 is TGTGCCAGTAGTATAGGTAGGGCTGGAAACACCATATATTTT.

This clonotype was seen ten or more times. V is TRBV11-2 and J is TRBJ2-1, with TRBD2 as a possible D gene (7 bases). V lost 1 base, J lost 8 bases, and 18 bases lay in between. The CDR3 extends over 16 amino acids. Germline CDR1 and CDR2: SGHAT and FQNNGV. CDR3 in amino acids: CASSLGAGAVLYEQFF. The CDR3 DNA is TGTGCCAGCAGCTTAGGTGCGGGGGCCGTTTTGTATGAGCAGTTCTTC.

This clonotype was observed at least ten times. The chain has TRBV4-1 and TRBJ1-6; TRBD1 matches at 9 bases. J gave up 1 base and V 3 bases, and 7 bases lay outside the gene matches. Germline loops: CDR1 MGHRA, CDR2 YSYEKL. There are 18 residues in the CDR3. Here the CDR3 reads CASSQSTGGESYNSPLHF. CDR3 sequence (DNA): TGCGCCAGCAGCCAGTCAACAGGGGGCGAGTCCTATAATTCACCCCTCCACTTT.

This clonotype has just one count. J is TRBJ1-3 and V is TRBV7-2; D unresolved. Trimming took 3 bases from V and 8 from J, leaving 14 bases between them. The germline V gene encodes CDR1 SGHTA and CDR2 FQGNSA. The CDR3 sequence is 14 residues long. CDR3 sequence (DNA): TGTGCCAGCAGCTTGGGGTACGACTTTGACACCATATATTTT. Translation: CASSLGYDFDTIYF.